This T cell receptor beta chain was retrieved from a study of blood T cell repertoires in COVID-19. Per the authors' pipeline: Amplification of reference gene primers provided the estimated nucleated cell counts. Repertoires were generated with immunoSEQ multiplex PCR, while TCRdb's copy carries only in-frame clones and drops some. The DNA was the basis for D and trimming; V, J and clone size are from that table. The data contain 50,000 to 85,000 clones, around 80% of them singletons. This clonotype was sampled from a human donor in a cohort sampled during active COVID-19. The sample comprised peripheral blood.

Here the CDR3 reads CASSLNYYNEQFF. The CDR3 nucleotides are TGCGCCAGCAGCTTAAACTACTACAATGAGCAGTTCTTC. The V call is TRBV5-1, the J call TRBJ2-1, with no clear D. The ends were cut back, 2 bases at V and 3 bases at J, with 6 bases in the middle. This CDR3 is built from 13 residues. From germline, CDR1 is SGHRS and CDR2 YFSETQ.